What follows describes a single TCR beta chain. Data came from immunoSEQ multiplex PCR; TCRdb stores just in-frame clones and leaves some out. The sample gives about 160,000 clones, approximately 90% of which show up once; around 12% is in the top ten. This entry comes from a study of control samples from healthy donors and cancer patients. The CDR3 sequence is 13 residues long. V was clipped by 5 bases and J by 0 bases, with 5 bases between them. Germline V gene data show CDR1 as MNHEY and CDR2 as SVGAGI. The sample consisted of blood. The J gene is TRBJ1-3, the V gene TRBV6-5; no firm D call. The sequence derives from a man under 40 in good health. CDR3 sequence reads: CASSPHSGNTIYF. The CDR3 DNA reads as TGTGCCAGCAGTCCCCACTCTGGAAACACCATATATTTT.